The entry that follows covers one T cell receptor beta chain sequence. The method was immunoSEQ multiplex PCR; TCRdb's version includes in-frame clones alone and lacks a portion of them. The sample lists approximately 1,000,000 clones; around 77% were seen once. This sample was included in a study of shared clonotypes between healthy human individuals. The CDR3 is 15 residues long. Germline loops: CDR1 GTSNPN, CDR2 SVGIG (reference sequence). V trimming: 0 bases; J trimming: 5 bases; junction bases outside the gene matches: 6. The TCR originated in a man between 18 and 29 years old in good health. Some clones in this sample may be carry-over from other donors' samples. The material sequenced was memory CD4+ T cells from PBMCs. Subset: CD45RA-negative fraction. The chain joins TRBV30 to TRBJ2-2; 7 nucleotides agree with TRBD2. CDR3 protein: CAWSVGGSGTGELFF. For the CDR3, the DNA is TGTGCCTGGAGTGTGGGCGGGAGCGGTACCGGGGAGCTGTTTTTT.